This passage covers 10 T cell receptor beta chains from one sample sequenced in a study of shared clonotypes between healthy human individuals. Repertoires were generated with immunoSEQ multiplex PCR, while TCRdb's copy carries only in-frame clones and drops some. The table lists roughly 1,500,000 clones, 98% of them singletons. Sequenced input: naive CD4+ T cells sorted from blood. Subset described: CD45RA+ positively selected. The source of these receptors is a man aged 25-40 years in good health.

This chain joins TRBV6-1 and TRBJ1-1; unclear D gene. CDR1 is MNHNS, CDR2 SASEGT, per germline. CDR3 length: 13 amino acids. V was shortened by 6 bases and J by 1 base, with 9 bases between the two germline ends. The CDR3 loop is CASRKTRNTEAFF. The DNA for the CDR3 is TGTGCCAGCAGGAAAACAAGGAACACTGAAGCTTTCTTT.

The chain recombines TRBV6-5 with TRBJ2-3; D not certain. The CDR3 consists of 16 residues. The ends were cut back, 3 bases at V and 3 bases at J, with 16 bases in the middle. Germline V gene sequence: CDR1 MNHEY, CDR2 SVGAGI. The CDR3 sequence is CASSYFGTSSTDTQYF. In nucleotides, the CDR3 is TGTGCCAGCAGTTATTTTGGTACTTCGTCTACAGATACGCAGTATTTT.

CDR3 nucleotide sequence: TGTGCCATAGAAACTATTGGGGTGGTAGAGACCCAGTACTTC. The encoded protein is CAIETIGVVETQYF. The rearrangement joins TRBV15 to TRBJ2-5; D not resolved. Trimming removed 10 bases from V and 4 bases from J, with 19 bases in between. Germline V gene data show CDR1 as LNHNV and CDR2 as YYDKDF (reference sequence). The CDR3 totals 14 residues.

The V call is TRBV28, the J call TRBJ1-2; maybe TRBD1 (6 bases). The germline V and J ends were trimmed by 10 bases and 0 bases, with 15 bases remaining between them. The CDR3 is 14 amino acids. The V gene's germline CDR1 is MDHEN and CDR2 SYDVKM. DNA for the CDR3: TGTGCCACAAATGGACAGACCACTAACTATGGCTACACCTTC. Its translation is CATNGQTTNYGYTF.

This chain links TRBV27 with TRBJ2-7; possible D gene TRBD1, 6 bases. The CDR3 is made up of 16 amino acids. The ends were cut back, 6 bases at V and 6 bases at J, with 24 bases in the middle. Germline CDR1 MNHEY, CDR2 SMNVEV (reference sequence). The CDR3 DNA sequence: TGTGCCAGCAGCTTAGAGACAGGTTCGACGTCTGGCGAGCAGTACTTC. This sequence encodes CASSLETGSTSGEQYF.

The rearrangement uses TRBV18 and TRBJ2-7; the match to TRBD1 covers 9 bases. The germline gives CDR1 KGHSH, CDR2 LQKENI. The CDR3 is made up of 15 amino acids. The ends lost 3 bases at V and 5 bases at J; junction bases unmatched: 8. This chain's CDR3 is CASSPVGQGSNEQYF. CDR3 bases: TGTGCCAGCTCACCCGTGGGACAGGGATCCAACGAGCAGTACTTC.

This clone was seen a single time. This chain joins TRBV5-4 and TRBJ2-7, with D unresolved. Trimming pared 4 bases from V and 5 bases from J, leaving 10 bases between. Germline CDR1 and CDR2: SGHNT and YYREEE (reference sequence). This CDR3 spans 12 amino acids. CDR3 nucleotides: TGTGCCAGCAGCCTTTTTGGAGACGAGCAGTACTTC. Encoded protein: CASSLFGDEQYF.

This chain connects TRBV5-5 to TRBJ1-1; D unresolved. The germline V gene encodes CDR1 SGHKS and CDR2 YYEKEE (reference sequence). This CDR3 comprises 13 residues. V lost 4 bases, J lost 1 base, and 8 bases lay in between. CDR3 amino acids: CASSQVGNTEAFF. The CDR3 DNA reads TGTGCCAGCAGCCAGGTTGGGAACACTGAAGCTTTCTTT.

This clone showed up just once. The rearrangement links TRBV7-9 to TRBJ1-1, with D hard to call. The V end was cut by 5 bases, the J end by 4 bases, with 11 bases between. CDR1 and CDR2 from the germline V gene are SEHNR and FQNEAQ (reference sequence). The CDR3 length is 13 residues. DNA for the CDR3: TGTGCCAGCAGCCCCCTGTCCACCACTGAAGCTTTCTTT. It specifies CASSPLSTTEAFF. Together with reference TRBV7-9 and TRBJ1-1, the CDR3 gives the full variable domain: DTGVSQNPRHKITKRGQNVTFRCDPISEHNRLYWYRQTLGQGPEFLTYFQNEAQLEKSRLLSDRFSAERPKGSFSTLEIQRTEQGDSAMYLCASSPLSTTEAFFGQGTRLTVV.

Turning to this clone: At the DNA level, this CDR3 is encoded by other sequences in the same sample as well. This chain uses TRBV5-1 with TRBJ2-1; possible D gene TRBD1, 6 bases. Germline V lookup: CDR1 SGHRS, CDR2 YFSETQ. The CDR3 has 15 amino acids. Trimming removed 0 bases at V and 1 base at J, with 8 bases between. The CDR3 is CASSLVGGSYNEQFF. The CDR3 nucleotides read TGCGCCAGCAGCTTGGTAGGGGGATCCTACAATGAGCAGTTCTTC. Variable domain in full (rest from reference TRBV5-1 and TRBJ2-1): KAGVTQTPRYLIKTRGQQVTLSCSPISGHRSVSWYQQTPGQGLQFLFEYFSETQRNKGNFPGRFSGRQFSNSRSEMNVSTLELGDSALYLCASSLVGGSYNEQFFGPGTRLTVL.